This T cell receptor beta chain was captured by sequencing in a study of PD-1 blockade in classical Hodgkin lymphoma. Study as a whole: Patients were administered nivolumab (3 mg/kg intravenously) every 2 weeks. The study's findings and limits: According to reports, newly diagnosed patients had lower baseline TCR diversity than healthy donors, and relapsed/refractory patients had lower baseline TCR diversity still. CD4+ TCR diversity, unlike CD8+, climbed significantly by C4D1. Complete responders started with a diversity level that resembled newly diagnosed patients at baseline.

The table came from immunoSEQ multiplex PCR; TCRdb's copy has only in-frame clones and leaves some out. The sample records 25,000 to 35,000 clones, less than 80% being singletons. In regard to this clone: Its antigen is not known.

The germline V gene has CDR1 LNHDA and CDR2 SQIVND (reference sequence). Trimming at V came to 5 bases and at J to 8 bases, leaving 11 bases not matched to a gene. The CDR3 covers 15 residues. The time point: cycle 4 day 1 (C4D1), after about 6 weeks of nivolumab. The patients all showed relapse after autologous stem cell transplantation, while their brentuximab vedotin exposure varied. Investigators isolated CD4+ T cells from thawed PBMCs through magnetic negative selection. The material was CD4+ T cells from blood, obtained before the fourth cycle of nivolumab. The rearrangement links TRBV19 to TRBJ1-4, with TRBD1 matching over 7 bases. The source of this sequence is a human donor with classical Hodgkin lymphoma. In nucleotides, the CDR3 is TGTGCCAGTAGTCTTCTGGACAGGAAGAAAGAAAAACTGTTTTTT. Residues: CASSLLDRKKEKLFF.